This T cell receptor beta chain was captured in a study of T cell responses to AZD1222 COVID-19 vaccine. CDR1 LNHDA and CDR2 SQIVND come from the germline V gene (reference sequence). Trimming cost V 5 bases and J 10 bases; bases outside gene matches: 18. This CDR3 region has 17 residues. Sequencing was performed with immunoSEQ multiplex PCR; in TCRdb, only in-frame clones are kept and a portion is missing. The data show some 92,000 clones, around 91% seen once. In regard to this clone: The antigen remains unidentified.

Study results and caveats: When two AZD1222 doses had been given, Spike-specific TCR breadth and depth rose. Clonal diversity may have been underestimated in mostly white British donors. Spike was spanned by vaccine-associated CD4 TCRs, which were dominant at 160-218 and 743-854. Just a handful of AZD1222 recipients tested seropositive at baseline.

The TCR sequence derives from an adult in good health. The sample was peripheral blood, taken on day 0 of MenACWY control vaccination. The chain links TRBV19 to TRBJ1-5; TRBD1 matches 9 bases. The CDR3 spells CASSPGQGTASFLPQHF. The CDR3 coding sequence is TGTGCCAGTAGTCCGGGACAGGGAACGGCCTCTTTTCTACCCCAGCATTTT.